These T cell receptor beta chains were read from a single sample in a study of CD4+ T cells in melanoma. Only in-frame clones appear in the TCRdb table, and some are missing; sequencing was by immunoSEQ multiplex PCR. The sample lists about 140,000 clones, 80% to 95% occurring once. The receptors originated from a human donor with melanoma. Each CDR3 is given with its conserved first and last residue. D genes are given only for firm matches. A clone size is listed for some rows: how often the clone was seen (once, few, many), or a class if it is expanded.

d_gene	abundance	j_gene	v_gene	CDR3aa	CDR3nt
NA	NA	TRBJ1-2	TRBV2	CAGGSGEEDGYTF	TGTGCCGGCGGCAGCGGGGAAGAGGATGGCTACACCTTC
NA	NA	TRBJ1-2	TRBV4-2	CASSQVGGYGYTF	TGTGCCAGCAGCCAAGTGGGGGGCTATGGCTACACCTTC
NA	NA	TRBJ2-5	TRBV19	CASSIRETQYF	TGTGCCAGTAGTATCAGGGAGACCCAGTACTTC
TRBD1	NA	TRBJ2-2	TRBV29-1	CSVDRDRDTGELFF	TGCAGCGTTGATCGGGACAGAGACACCGGGGAGCTGTTTTTT
NA	NA	TRBJ1-5	TRBV11-2	CASSLATAYTGQPQHF	TGTGCCAGCAGCTTAGCAACAGCTTATACGGGTCAGCCCCAGCATTTT
TRBD2	NA	TRBJ2-1	TRBV5-1	CASHSGTGGNEQFF	TGCGCCAGCCATTCCGGGACGGGGGGGAATGAGCAGTTCTTC
NA	NA	TRBJ1-1	TRBV7-9	CASSLRVLDTEAFF	TGTGCCAGCAGCTTAAGGGTATTAGACACTGAAGCTTTCTTT
NA	NA	TRBJ2-7	TRBV27	CASSPSRSIPRYEQYF	TGTGCCAGCAGTCCGTCCAGGTCAATCCCGAGGTACGAGCAGTACTTC
TRBD1	NA	TRBJ1-1	TRBV30	CAWRRQGRVNTEAFF	TGTGCCTGGAGACGACAGGGTAGGGTGAACACTGAAGCTTTCTTT
NA	NA	TRBJ2-7	TRBV6-1	CASSEQGGGYEQYF	TGTGCCAGCAGTGAACAGGGCGGAGGCTACGAGCAGTACTTC
TRBD1	NA	TRBJ1-5	TRBV2	CACVRDRVFGSNQPQHF	TGTGCCTGCGTTCGGGACAGGGTGTTTGGGAGCAATCAGCCCCAGCATTTT
NA	NA	TRBJ1-6	TRBV5-8	CASSYTRGTLHF	TGTGCCAGCAGCTACACCAGGGGCACCCTCCACTTT
NA	NA	TRBJ1-4	TRBV27	CASSTAGLDEKLFF	TGTGCCAGCAGTACCGCAGGGTTGGATGAAAAACTGTTTTTT
NA	NA	TRBJ2-7	TRBV10-1	CASSAGPSYEQYF	TGCGCCAGCAGTGCCGGGCCCTCCTACGAGCAGTACTTC
NA	NA	TRBJ1-1	TRBV6-5	CASTYRDSGTEAFF	TGTGCCAGCACCTACAGGGATTCTGGCACTGAAGCTTTCTTT
TRBD2	NA	TRBJ2-1	TRBV9	CASSPTSGGYNEQFF	TGTGCCAGCAGCCCAACTAGCGGGGGATACAATGAGCAGTTCTTC
TRBD2	NA	TRBJ2-2	TRBV2	CASSELAGGIGELFF	TGTGCCAGCAGTGAACTAGCGGGGGGTATCGGGGAGCTGTTTTTT
NA	NA	TRBJ1-5	TRBV11-2	CASSLGGNNQPQHF	TGTGCCAGCAGCTTAGGTGGCAACAATCAGCCCCAGCATTTT
TRBD1	NA	TRBJ2-7	TRBV7-2	CASSLDPGTGSYEQYF	TGTGCCAGCAGCTTAGACCCCGGGACAGGATCTTACGAGCAGTACTTC
TRBD1	NA	TRBJ1-4	TRBV30	CAWSDLDRGRPRQEKLFF	TGTGCCTGGAGTGATTTGGACAGGGGCCGGCCCAGGCAAGAAAAACTGTTTTTT
NA	once	TRBJ2-5	TRBV19	CASSIFGGASRETQYF	TGTGCCAGTAGTATATTTGGTGGCGCTAGCCGGGAGACCCAGTACTTC
TRBD1	NA	TRBJ1-3	TRBV30	CAWSGQGFTIYF	TGTGCCTGGAGTGGACAGGGGTTCACCATATATTTT
TRBD1	NA	TRBJ2-5	TRBV5-1	CASSLAGTGGQETQYF	TGCGCCAGCAGCTTGGCAGGGACAGGGGGCCAAGAGACCCAGTACTTC
NA	NA	TRBJ1-2	TRBV1	CTSSQAPGTGGCRTCGYTF	TGCACCAGCAGCCAAGCCCCCGGGACAGGGGGATGCAGGACCTGCGGCTACACCTTC
NA	NA	TRBJ2-3	TRBV6-1	CASHRVTSTDTQYF	TGTGCCAGCCACAGGGTCACTAGCACAGATACGCAGTATTTT
NA	NA	TRBJ2-7	TRBV5-5	CASSLGVPSYEQYF	TGTGCCAGCAGCTTGGGAGTGCCGTCCTACGAGCAGTACTTC
NA	NA	TRBJ1-2	TRBV19	CASSGRDGRLSGYTF	TGTGCCAGTAGTGGACGGGACGGCCGTCTATCGGGCTACACCTTC
TRBD1	few	TRBJ1-6	TRBV28	CASSLIGQGFYNSPLHF	TGTGCCAGCAGTTTGATTGGACAGGGGTTTTATAATTCACCCCTCCACTTT
NA	NA	TRBJ2-1	TRBV4-1	CASSRGGETGASFLEQFF	TGCGCCAGCAGCCGGGGAGGGGAGACAGGGGCTAGTTTCTTAGAGCAGTTCTTC
TRBD2	NA	TRBJ2-1	TRBV6-5	CASSSLAGTMSFF	TGTGCCAGCAGTTCACTAGCGGGTACAATGAGCTTCTTC
NA	NA	TRBJ2-7	TRBV18	CASSRAEGYEQYF	TGTGCCAGCTCACGGGCCGAAGGCTACGAGCAGTACTTC
NA	NA	TRBJ1-5	TRBV5-8	CASSPIETNWGQPQHF	TGTGCCAGCAGCCCCATCGAGACCAATTGGGGTCAGCCCCAGCATTTT
NA	NA	TRBJ1-1	TRBV5-1	CASSLSQGTEAFF	TGCGCCAGCTCCCTTTCCCAGGGAACTGAAGCTTTCTTT
TRBD2	NA	TRBJ2-1	TRBV5-1	CASSHSTTLGLAGSYNEQFF	TGCGCCAGCAGCCACAGTACCACCCTAGGACTAGCGGGCTCCTACAATGAGCAGTTCTTC
NA	NA	TRBJ2-6	TRBV4-2	CASSPPKRSGANVLTF	TGTGCCAGCAGCCCCCCTAAGCGCTCTGGGGCCAACGTCCTGACTTTC
NA	NA	TRBJ2-7	TRBV5-6	CASSFRRDEQYF	TGTGCCAGCAGCTTCCGCAGGGACGAGCAGTACTTC
TRBD1	NA	TRBJ2-3	TRBV5-8	CASSLGQGFADTQYF	TGTGCCAGCAGCTTGGGACAGGGGTTCGCAGATACGCAGTATTTT
NA	NA	TRBJ1-4	TRBV7-9	CALAGATNEKLFF	TGTGCCCTGGCCGGGGCAACTAATGAAAAACTGTTTTTT
NA	NA	TRBJ2-1	TRBV29-1	CSVEDLLRVQFF	TGCAGCGTTGAAGATCTCCTACGTGTGCAGTTCTTC
TRBD1	NA	TRBJ1-2	TRBV5-4	CASSAGQQTFYGYTF	TGTGCCAGCAGCGCGGGACAGCAGACCTTTTATGGCTACACCTTC
NA	once	TRBJ2-6	TRBV5-1	CASSSDISGANVLTF	TGCGCCAGCAGCTCGGATATCTCTGGGGCCAACGTCCTGACTTTC